Detailed here is one TCR beta chain. Its antigen is still unknown. This sample was included in a study of graft-versus-host responses after intestinal transplantation. In the study overall: Anti-thymocyte globulin induction preceded roughly 3 years of tacrolimus and steroid maintenance in all recipients.

Findings and caveats of the study: GvH clones were found in recipient marrow; some appeared first in ileum or blood.

Produced via immunoSEQ multiplex PCR; TCRdb's table is partial and in-frame only. This table has more than 65,000 clones, 92% appearing once. This TCR was recovered from a human donor who was the organ donor for an intestinal transplant. Sequenced material: unstimulated CD8+ T cells sorted from spleen or lymph node cells, taken before transplant.

CDR3 region: CSVEVLQNEQFF. The CDR3 bases are TGCAGCGTTGAAGTCTTACAGAATGAGCAGTTCTTC. This chain joins TRBV29-1 and TRBJ2-1, with D hard to call. In germline, CDR1 is SQVTM, CDR2 ANQGSEA. This CDR3 has 12 amino acids. The V end lost 1 base, the J end lost 7 bases, and 8 bases lay between the germline ends.